This T cell receptor beta chain is from a study of identical twins (dated by TCRdb to the mid-2010s). Concerning the study at large: TCR alpha and beta repertoires from monozygotic twins, unrelated adults of various ages and cord blood were deep-sequenced to test whether fetal clonotypes persist. To rule out contamination, replicate twin experiments were performed at different times with different library preparation protocols. Results and caveats for the whole study, not just this receptor: Because the same donors could not be followed over many years, the conclusions depended on cross-sectional statistical analysis. Out-of-frame TCR alpha sharing in monozygotic twins was systematically underestimated by recombination models, whereas sharing between unrelated individuals was in agreement with the recombination models. Abundant cord blood beta clonotypes carried fewer insertions; young adult naive repertoires showed a weaker similar trend, while memory repertoires showed none. In beta out-of-frame sequences, excess twin sharing was weaker, because having fewer shared sequences lowered the signal-to-noise ratio. Zero-insertion analyses could be partly confounded by invariant T cells such as MAIT and iNKT, although diverse VJ usage argued against such confounding for most clonotypes. Out-of-frame TCR alpha sequences shared between twins showed an excess of low generation-probability sequences compared with coincidental sharing between unrelated individuals.

The germline V gene (reference sequence) sets CDR1 to SEHNR and CDR2 to FQNEAQ. Taken from cysteine to phenylalanine, the CDR3 has 16 residues. The read is trimmed to its CDR3 DNA, 48 bases read in frame from base 1. The junction carries 18 bases between V and J, which are trimmed by 3 bases and 4 bases respectively. Remarks on this clonotype: Its antigen remains undetermined. Base-call qualities are not available, and no considerably larger clone is one nucleotide away.

The library was built by means of 5' RACE. These reads were obtained on an Illumina HiSeq 2000. Template switching introduced a universal primer binding site; the final cDNA contained a unique molecular identifier, enabling accurate counting of TCR cDNA molecules. Specific primers in the conserved constant-segment region were used to synthesize first-strand cDNA for the TCR alpha and beta chains. To control for contamination, each cDNA library was double barcoded with a SMART-Mk sample barcode plus Illumina barcodes. TruSeq adapter sequences and Illumina sample barcodes were added in two successive PCR steps. The Illumina HiSeq platform was used with custom primers to sequence TCR alpha and beta cDNA libraries. Processing in the source paper ran as follows. MiGEC was used to process raw reads and extract unique molecular identifiers, and MiXCR was used to find CDR3 positions. For each individual, recombination models were inferred using an EM algorithm with the repgenHMM and IGoR tools. The tcR package in R was used for shared clonotype analysis, with sharing normalized by the product of cloneset sizes. To study raw recombination without the effects of thymic and clonal selection, out-of-frame nonproductive sequences were analyzed. TCRdb applied fastp at Q25 and MiXCR to the public reads, then kept only in-frame beta chains. All rows with the same CDR3 protein become a single entry with the most common DNA and genes. These V and J calls originate from TCRdb's pipeline instead of the authors' own analysis. The sample table holds roughly 700,000 distinct CDR3 sequences, of which over 8.5% were seen once. The ten largest clones represent around 0.98% of the sample.

Every donor in the study was a healthy Caucasian. Three pairs of female monozygotic twins, all aged roughly 18 to 29 years, made up the twin cohort. Peripheral blood mononuclear cells were used as the source from which RNA for TCR libraries was isolated. These records were also assigned to another study, of yellow fever vaccine responses in identical twins. From that second study: According to the authors, in identical twins the way T cells responded to vaccination appeared partly convergent and partly personalized. Focusing on identical twins, the study followed the T cell clones that responded to the vaccine, and did so with precision.

The V gene is TRBV7-9 and the J gene is TRBJ2-5, and the D gene may be TRBD2, 5 bases matching. The sample was PBMCs. The sequence was obtained from a woman aged 18 to 35 in good health. CDR3 loop: CASSFPMSSAGETQYF. DNA sequence: TGTGCCAGCAGCTTCCCAATGTCCTCGGCGGGAGAGACCCAGTACTTC.